Included here is one T cell receptor beta chain sequence, with context. Its specific antigen is unknown. The input lacks base qualities; no much larger clone sits a single base away. Based on the germline V gene (reference sequence), the CDR1 and CDR2 sequences are DFQATT and SNEGSKA. Including cysteine and phenylalanine, the CDR3 has 18 amino acids. Only the CDR3 region is kept as DNA, spanning 54 bases read in frame from base 1. The data are from a study of blood T cells in healthy people across ages (dated by TCRdb to between 2014 and 2016). About the full investigation: Template switching captured roughly one uniquely barcoded TCR beta cDNA molecule per two T cells in model experiments. To track age-related changes in TCR beta repertoire diversity, the study relied on deep sequencing normalized with unique cDNA molecular identifiers. Two additional independent replicas of 1 million unique cDNA reads from the same blood draw were analyzed for two donors (one aged 18 to 29 and one aged 80 or older). Four age groups were formed from the donors: young (average around 15 years), middle-aged (roughly 38), aged (around 68) and long-lived (about 80). To avoid experimental bias, donors of different ages were spread randomly across the sequencing lanes. Overall study results and their limits: There was a strong correlation between observed TCR beta diversity and the percentage of naive T cells measured by flow cytometry. Total diversity estimates from one million sequenced T cells were considered lower bounds and underestimates. The CMV infection status of donors was not known, potentially confounding age-related changes in expanded clonotypes. As age increased, observed TCR beta diversity per million T cells dropped in a roughly linear way, and a significant reduction was already evident by age about 36. Compared with the aged group, the long-lived group had more naive CD4+ T cells, fewer expanded clones and increased TCR diversity, a pattern suggesting age selection. Conclusive comparison of naive and antigen-experienced compartments was prevented by the profiling of bulk unsorted PBMCs.

Receptor libraries were prepared by 5' RACE. The sequencing machine was an Illumina HiSeq 2500. A second PCR of about 6 to 12 cycles was run with a J-beta primer mix and a sample-barcoded 5' primer. A unique molecular identifier was introduced onto each TCR beta cDNA molecule by a template-switch 5' adaptor carrying 12 random nucleotides. Each sample yielded at least 2.5 million CDR3-containing paired-end reads. All of the RNA was converted into first-strand cDNA using the Mint cDNA synthesis kit, with a TRBC-specific oligonucleotide serving as the primer. After uracil-DNA glycosylase treatment, a first 18-cycle PCR used universal primers M1SS and BC2_uni_R on all cDNA. The original pipeline was this. For normalization, 1 million high-quality reads were randomly selected from each sample, with every read carrying a distinct molecular identifier. Reads with shared molecular identifiers were discarded instead of being binned into consensus sequences. MiTCR, run with a Q25 quality threshold and the strictest error-elimination algorithm, handled CDR3 identification, clonotype clustering and error correction. A nonparametric unseen species model with Euler transformation was used to estimate lower-bound total TCR beta diversity. TCRdb itself trimmed the public reads at Q25 with fastp, ran MiXCR and retained productive beta chains. Each entry is one CDR3 protein sequence, shown with its most common DNA and genes. Here the V and J calls rest on TCRdb's processing, not on the authors' analysis. This sample is represented by hundreds of thousands of distinct CDR3 sequences; about 62% of them were singletons. Jointly, the top ten make up approximately 23% of the sample.

The roughly 37 donors, aged roughly 6 to 95 years, were systemically healthy Caucasian individuals from Russia. Approximately 10 milliliters of peripheral blood were collected from each donor into EDTA-treated Vacutainer tubes. PBMCs were isolated by Ficoll-Paque density-gradient centrifugation, with at least 7 million obtained per sample. Trizol reagent was used to extract total RNA from the PBMCs, yielding at least 5 micrograms per sample. Naive CD45RAhigh/CD27high T cell percentages were measured by flow cytometry on a PBMC aliquot from every donor. The chain is assembled from TRBV20-1 and TRBJ2-5, with 10 middle bases fitting TRBD2. The DNA end favors TRBJ2-7, so the J call may be wrong. The clonotype originates from a man aged 30 to 39 in good health. Sequences were obtained from blood. Read as DNA, the sequence is TGCAGTGCTAGACTGACTAGCGGGCTGTTGAGGCAACAAAACGAGCAGTACTTC. It codes for CSARLTSGLLRQQNEQYF.